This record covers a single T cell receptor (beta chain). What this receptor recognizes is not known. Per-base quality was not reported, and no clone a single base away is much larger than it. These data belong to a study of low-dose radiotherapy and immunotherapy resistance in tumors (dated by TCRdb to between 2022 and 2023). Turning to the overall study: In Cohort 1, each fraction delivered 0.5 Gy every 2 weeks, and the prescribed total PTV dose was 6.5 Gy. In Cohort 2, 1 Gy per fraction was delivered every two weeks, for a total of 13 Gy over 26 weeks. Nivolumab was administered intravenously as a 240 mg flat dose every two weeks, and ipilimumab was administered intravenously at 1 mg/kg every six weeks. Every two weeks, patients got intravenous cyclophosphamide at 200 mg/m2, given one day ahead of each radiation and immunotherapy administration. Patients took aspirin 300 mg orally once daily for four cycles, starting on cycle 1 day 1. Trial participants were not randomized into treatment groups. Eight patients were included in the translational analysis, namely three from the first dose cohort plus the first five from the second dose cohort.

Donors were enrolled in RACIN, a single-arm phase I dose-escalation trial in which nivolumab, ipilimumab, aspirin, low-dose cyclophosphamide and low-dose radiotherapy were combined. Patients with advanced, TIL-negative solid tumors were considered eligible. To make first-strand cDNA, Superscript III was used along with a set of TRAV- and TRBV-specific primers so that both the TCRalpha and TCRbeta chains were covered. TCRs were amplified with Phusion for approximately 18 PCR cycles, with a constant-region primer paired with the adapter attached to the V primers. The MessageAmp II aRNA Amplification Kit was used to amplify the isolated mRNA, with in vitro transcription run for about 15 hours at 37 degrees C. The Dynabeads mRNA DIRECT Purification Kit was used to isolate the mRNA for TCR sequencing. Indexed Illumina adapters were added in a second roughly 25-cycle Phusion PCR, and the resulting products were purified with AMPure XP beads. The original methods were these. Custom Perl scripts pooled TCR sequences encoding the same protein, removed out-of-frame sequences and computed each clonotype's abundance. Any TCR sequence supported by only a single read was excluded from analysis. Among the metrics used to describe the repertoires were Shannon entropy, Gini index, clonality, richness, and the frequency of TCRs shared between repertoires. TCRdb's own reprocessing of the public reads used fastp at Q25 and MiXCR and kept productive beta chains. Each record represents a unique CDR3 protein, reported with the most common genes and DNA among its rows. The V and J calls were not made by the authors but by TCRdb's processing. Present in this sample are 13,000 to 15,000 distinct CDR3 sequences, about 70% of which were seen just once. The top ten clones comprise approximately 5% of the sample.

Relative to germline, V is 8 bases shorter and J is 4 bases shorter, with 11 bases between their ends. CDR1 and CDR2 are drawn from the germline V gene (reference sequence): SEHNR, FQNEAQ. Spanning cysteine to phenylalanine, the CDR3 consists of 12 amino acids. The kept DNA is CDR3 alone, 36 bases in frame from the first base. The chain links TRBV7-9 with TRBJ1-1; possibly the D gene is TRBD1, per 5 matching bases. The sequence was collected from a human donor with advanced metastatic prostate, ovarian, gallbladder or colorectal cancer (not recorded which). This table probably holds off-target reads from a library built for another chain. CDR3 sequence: CASGVGGTEAFF. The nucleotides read TGTGCCAGCGGGGTGGGGGGCACTGAAGCTTTCTTT.